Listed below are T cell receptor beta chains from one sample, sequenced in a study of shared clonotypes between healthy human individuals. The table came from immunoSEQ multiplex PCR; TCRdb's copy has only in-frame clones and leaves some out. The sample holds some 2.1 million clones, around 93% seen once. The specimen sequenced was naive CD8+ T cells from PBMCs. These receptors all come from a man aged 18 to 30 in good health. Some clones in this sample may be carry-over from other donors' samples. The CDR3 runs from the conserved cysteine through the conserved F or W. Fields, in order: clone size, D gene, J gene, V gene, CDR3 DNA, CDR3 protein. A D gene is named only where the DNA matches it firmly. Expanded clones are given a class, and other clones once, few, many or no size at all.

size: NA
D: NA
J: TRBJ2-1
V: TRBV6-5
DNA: TGTGCCGGCAGTTTGGCAGGCAGTGAGCAGTTCTTC
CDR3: CAGSLAGSEQFF

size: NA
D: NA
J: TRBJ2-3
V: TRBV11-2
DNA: TGTGCCAGCAGCTTAGAGAGAGATACGCAGTATTTT
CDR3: CASSLERDTQYF

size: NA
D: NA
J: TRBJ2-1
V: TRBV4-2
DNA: TGTGCCAGCAGCCAAGATGACGGAGCGGGCTACAATGAGCAGTTCTTC
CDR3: CASSQDDGAGYNEQFF

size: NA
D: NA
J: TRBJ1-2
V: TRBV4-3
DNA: TGCGCCAGCAGCCAAGTATACGAGGGGGGTTACTATGGCTACACCTTC
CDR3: CASSQVYEGGYYGYTF

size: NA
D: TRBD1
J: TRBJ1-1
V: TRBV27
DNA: TGTGCCAGCACCTGGACAGGGGGAAACACTGAAGCTTTCTTT
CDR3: CASTWTGGNTEAFF

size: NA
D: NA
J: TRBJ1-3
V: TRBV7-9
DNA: TGTGCCAGCAGGGTAGGAGACTCTGGAAACACCATATATTTT
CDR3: CASRVGDSGNTIYF

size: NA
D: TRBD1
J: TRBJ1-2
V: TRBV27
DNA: TGTGCCAGCAGTTTATCTCGTGGGACAGTTAACTATGGCTACACCTTC
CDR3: CASSLSRGTVNYGYTF

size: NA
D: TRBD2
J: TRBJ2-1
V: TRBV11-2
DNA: TGTGCCAGCAGCTCGGTACTAGCGGGAGTTAATGAGCAGTTCTTC
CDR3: CASSSVLAGVNEQFF

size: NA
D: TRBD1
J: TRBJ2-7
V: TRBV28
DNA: TGTGCCAGCAGATCAGGACAGGGGATCTCCTACGAGCAGTACTTC
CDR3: CASRSGQGISYEQYF

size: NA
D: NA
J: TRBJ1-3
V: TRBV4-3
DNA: TGCGCCAGCAGCCAAGGGGTCACCATCTCTGGAAACACCATATATTTT
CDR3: CASSQGVTISGNTIYF

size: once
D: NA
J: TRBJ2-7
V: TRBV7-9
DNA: TGTGCCAGCAGCTTAGGAGGGACGGCGAACGAGCAGTACTTC
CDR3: CASSLGGTANEQYF

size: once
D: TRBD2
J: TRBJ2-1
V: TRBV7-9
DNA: TGTGCCAGCAGCTCCACAATGGGAGGGAGGGGCAATGAGCAGTTCTTC
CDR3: CASSSTMGGRGNEQFF

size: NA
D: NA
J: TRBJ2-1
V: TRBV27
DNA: TGTGCCAGCAGGTTTTTGGGGTATGAGCAGTTCTTC
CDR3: CASRFLGYEQFF

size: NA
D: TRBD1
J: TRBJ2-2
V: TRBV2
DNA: TGTGCCAGCAGTGAAAAGAGGACAGGGATTCACGGGGAGCTGTTTTTT
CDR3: CASSEKRTGIHGELFF

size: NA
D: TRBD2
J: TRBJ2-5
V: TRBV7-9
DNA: TGTGCCAGCAGCCTTCGACTAGCGGGAGTTTTGAAAGAGACCCAGTACTTC
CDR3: CASSLRLAGVLKETQYF

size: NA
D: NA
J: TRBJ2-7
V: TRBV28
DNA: TGTGCCAGCAGTTTACCCACCGCCAGGGACAAGAGCTCCTACGAGCAGTACTTC
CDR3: CASSLPTARDKSSYEQYF

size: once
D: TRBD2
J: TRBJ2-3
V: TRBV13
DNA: TGTGCCAGCAGCGAGCGAGCGGGGCATGCCCCGGATACGCAGTATTTT
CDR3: CASSERAGHAPDTQYF

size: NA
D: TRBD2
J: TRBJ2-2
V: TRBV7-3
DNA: TGTGCCAGCAGCGACCCCGGGACTAGCGAGGCCGGGGAGCTGTTTTTT
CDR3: CASSDPGTSEAGELFF

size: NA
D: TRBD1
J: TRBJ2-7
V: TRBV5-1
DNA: TGCGCCAGCAGCTTCGGGACAGGGGTCTACGAGCAGTACTTC
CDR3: CASSFGTGVYEQYF

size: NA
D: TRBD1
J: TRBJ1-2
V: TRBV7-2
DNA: TGTGCCAGCAGCCCGGGACAGAGACTTTATGGCTACACCTTC
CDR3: CASSPGQRLYGYTF

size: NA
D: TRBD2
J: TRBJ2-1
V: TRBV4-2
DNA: TGTGCCAGCAGCCAACCGTGGGGGGGGAATGAGCAGTTCTTC
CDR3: CASSQPWGGNEQFF

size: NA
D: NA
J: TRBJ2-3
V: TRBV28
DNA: TGTGCCAGCACCCCCCGCAGGCTCACAGATACGCAGTATTTT
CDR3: CASTPRRLTDTQYF

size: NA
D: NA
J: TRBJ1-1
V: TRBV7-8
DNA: TGTGCCAGCAGCAGGACCCCCTTTAACACTGAAGCTTTCTTT
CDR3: CASSRTPFNTEAFF

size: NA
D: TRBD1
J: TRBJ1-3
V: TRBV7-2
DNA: TGTGCCAGCAGCGTGGACAGGGGTTCTGGAAACACCATATATTTT
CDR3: CASSVDRGSGNTIYF

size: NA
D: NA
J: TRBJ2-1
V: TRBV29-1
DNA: TGCAGCGTTGAAGCCGCCACCCGGTTTAGCAATGAGCAGTTCTTC
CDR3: CSVEAATRFSNEQFF

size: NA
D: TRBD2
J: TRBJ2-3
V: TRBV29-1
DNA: TGCAGCGTTGAAGGGTCACTAGCGGGAGTATCAGATACGCAGTATTTT
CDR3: CSVEGSLAGVSDTQYF

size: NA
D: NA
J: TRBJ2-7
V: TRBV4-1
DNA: TGCGCCAGCAGCCTTTCTGGGACCAGCGCCGTGGAGCAGTACTTC
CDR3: CASSLSGTSAVEQYF

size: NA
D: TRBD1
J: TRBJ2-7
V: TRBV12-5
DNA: TGTGCTAGTGGTATGGATCCCGGGACAGGGAAGAGCGAGCAGTACTTC
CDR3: CASGMDPGTGKSEQYF